The clone carrying this T cell receptor beta chain was found once. The antigen remains undetermined. This sample was taken from a study of post-analysis software for immune sequencing data. Study-wide results and caveats: Strong same-batch co-clustering of samples appeared with F measure clustering. With TRBV5-6, TRBV5-1 and TRBV20-1 included, about five TRBV segments were more frequent in patients than in controls.

The authors incorporated unique molecular identifiers into the TCR beta cDNA libraries. Via MiXCR, TCRdb re-called the PCR reads, giving one row per CDR3 protein. The table has roughly 580,000 distinct CDR3 sequences, roughly 47% seen once. CDR3 size: 15 residues. With V trimmed by 3 bases and J by 0 bases, 2 bases remained unmatched. The germline CDR1 and CDR2 sequences are ENHRY and SYGVKD. The clonotype was recovered from a girl aged 10 to 17 with multiple sclerosis. V and J are TRBV10-3 and TRBJ1-1, with 9 bases identical to TRBD1. Sequenced: blood. CDR3 sequence: CAISDYRGLNTEAFF. CDR3 nucleotides: TGTGCCATCAGTGACTACAGGGGGCTGAACACTGAAGCTTTCTTT.